This T cell receptor beta chain was identified in a study of blood T cells in healthy people across ages. Findings of the study overall: It was not known whether donors were CMV positive (a possible confounder of expanded clonotype changes). As naive T cell percentage varied, TCR beta diversity correlated strongly with it.

A remark on this clonotype: The antigen remains undetermined. A read error may be the cause here, since a much bigger clone is one base away.

The CDR3 is made up of 14 amino acids. Germline V lookup: CDR1 MNHEY, CDR2 SVGAGI. The ends were cut back, 10 bases at V and 3 bases at J, with 18 bases in the middle. A J-beta primer mix and a sample-barcoded 5' primer were used in a second PCR of about 6 to 12 cycles. Individual samples furnished no less than 3 million CDR3-containing paired-end reads apiece. From the 5' RACE reads, TCRdb called clonotypes with MiXCR, one entry per CDR3 protein. This table holds 630,000 or so distinct CDR3 sequences, approximately 29% found once. This TCR derives from a woman aged 80 or over in good health. The sample taken for sequencing was blood. The J gene is TRBJ1-2, the V gene TRBV6-5, with D perhaps TRBD1 (5 bases). The CDR3 is CATTRGGSDYGYTF. As DNA, the CDR3 is TGTGCCACCACAAGGGGAGGGTCAGACTATGGCTACACCTTC.